One T cell receptor beta chain is described in this entry. This sample is part of a study of blood T cell repertoires in COVID-19. Study information: Sites in the United States, Italy and Spain provided acute and convalescent COVID-19 samples. Sources were T cells, B-cell-depleted T cells, or PBMCs; the material itself was cDNA or gDNA.

There are 13 residues in the CDR3. The V end was cut by 6 bases, the J end by 4 bases, with 13 bases between. The germline CDR1 and CDR2 sequences are MDHEN and SYDVKM. Original methodology: The assay estimated nucleated cells by amplifying reference gene primers. This table comes from immunoSEQ multiplex PCR, and its TCRdb copy is limited to in-frame clones, with some not included. V, J and clone size were drawn from that table, and D and trimming were deduced from the DNA. The sample contains more than 95,000 clones, approximately 91% of which appear only once. Input material: peripheral blood. The sequence was collected from a human donor in a cohort sampled during active COVID-19. This chain links TRBV28 with TRBJ2-7; tentative D call: TRBD1 (6 bases). CDR3 in DNA: TGTGCCAGCAGCTCCGGGACACAGTACGAGCAGTACTTC. Translating gives CASSSGTQYEQYF.